This TCR beta chain originates from a study of T cells in Graves' hyperthyroidism and ophthalmopathy. The CDR3 is made up of 15 amino acids. Trimming took 6 bases from V and 0 from J; bases not matched to a gene: 5. Per germline, CDR1 SNHLY and CDR2 FYNNEI. The study enrolled patients aged 18 to 65 with newly diagnosed hyperthyroidism of under 2 months' duration. The sample holds many counts of this clonotype. Amplification yielded TCR beta CDR3 regions, with RNA transcripts as the source. Researchers ran a first-round RT-PCR on the TCR CDR3 using the HTBI primer set. TCRdb fed the multiplex PCR reads into MiXCR, producing one record per CDR3 protein. The sample contains fewer than 350,000 distinct CDR3 sequences, approximately 13% of which appear only once.

Sample: blood. This chain links TRBV2 with TRBJ2-4, with TRBD1 identical over 7 bases. The receptor comes from a woman aged 40 to 55 with Graves' hyperthyroidism. The DNA of the CDR3 is TGTGCCAGCAGACCGAGGGGGCTAGCCAAAAACATTCAGTACTTC. Its protein is CASRPRGLAKNIQYF. The whole variable domain, remainder taken from reference TRBV2 and TRBJ2-4, is EPEVTQTPSHQVTQMGQEVILRCVPISNHLYFYWYRQILGQKVEFLVSFYNNEISEKSEIFDDQFSVERPDGSNFTLKIRSTKLEDSAMYFCASRPRGLAKNIQYFGAGTRLSVL.